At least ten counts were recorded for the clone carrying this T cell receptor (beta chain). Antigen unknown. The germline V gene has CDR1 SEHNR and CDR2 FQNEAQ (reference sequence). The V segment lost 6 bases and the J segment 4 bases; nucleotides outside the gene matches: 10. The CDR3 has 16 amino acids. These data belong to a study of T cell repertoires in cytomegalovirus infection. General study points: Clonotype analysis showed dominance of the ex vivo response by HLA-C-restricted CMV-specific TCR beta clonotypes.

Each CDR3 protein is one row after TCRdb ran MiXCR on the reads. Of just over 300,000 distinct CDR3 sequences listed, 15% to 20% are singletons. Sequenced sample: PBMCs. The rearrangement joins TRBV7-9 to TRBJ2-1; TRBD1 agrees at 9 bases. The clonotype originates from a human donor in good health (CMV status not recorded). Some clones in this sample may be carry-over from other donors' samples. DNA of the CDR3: TGTGCCAGCAGAGCGATTGACAGGGGGAGATACAATGAGCAGTTCTTC. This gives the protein CASRAIDRGRYNEQFF.